This TCR beta chain comes out of a study of blood T cell repertoires in COVID-19. About the research overall: Material from acute and convalescent COVID-19 was sourced from the United States, Italy and Spain. The analysed material was cDNA or gDNA that came from T cells, B-cell-depleted T cells, or PBMCs.

As originally analysed: Reference gene primer amplification yielded estimated nucleated cell counts. TCRdb's copy holds only in-frame clones and misses some; the assay was immunoSEQ multiplex PCR. That table gives V, J and clone size, and the DNA gave D and trimming. The data hold fewer than 200,000 clones, with around 89% observed a single time. The germline V gene has CDR1 SNHLY and CDR2 FYNNEI. V shed 11 bases, J shed 7 bases, and the junction held 16 bases outside the gene matches. This CDR3 has 14 residues. This receptor was obtained from a man aged 18 to 30 who had recovered from COVID-19. The source material was peripheral blood. This sequence joins TRBV2 and TRBJ1-2, with 7 bases fitting TRBD1. CDR3 nucleotides: TGTGCCCTCCTTGTGACAGGGTGGGAAGTTGGCTACACCTTC. This translates into CALLVTGWEVGYTF.